This passage covers 19 T cell receptor beta chains from one sample sequenced in a study of shared clonotypes between healthy human individuals. The protocol was immunoSEQ multiplex PCR, while the TCRdb copy is restricted to in-frame clones and leaves out a portion. Of just over 2,000,000 clones detected, about 95% appear once; the ten largest clones hold 0.85% to 1.3%. Naive CD8 isolation took CD45RO-negative cells positively selected for CCR7 and excluded terminally differentiated effector memory CD45RA+ cells. The sample consisted of naive CD8+ T cells sorted from blood. The receptors originated from a man younger than 30 in good health.

The chain uses TRBV27 and TRBJ2-1; 10 bases agree with TRBD1. Germline V gene data show CDR1 as MNHEY and CDR2 as SMNVEV (reference sequence). CDR3 length equals 16 residues. The V segment lost 5 bases and the J segment 8 bases; nucleotides outside the gene matches: 12. DNA for the CDR3: TGTGCCAGCAGTCTCTCTCCGGGGACAGGGGTCCATGAGCAGTTCTTC. Translated, it gives CASSLSPGTGVHEQFF.

This sequence joins TRBV18 and TRBJ2-1; D possibly matches TRBD1 or TRBD2 (6 bases each). Germline V gives CDR1 KGHSH, CDR2 LQKENI. CDR3 length equals 14 residues. Deletions cut 9 bases from V and 7 bases from J, with 19 bases between. CDR3 coding DNA: TGTGCCAGTGTCCCCCCGCCGGGGGCGAATGAGCAGTTCTTC. Translated: CASVPPPGANEQFF.

The rearrangement links TRBV10-1 to TRBJ2-1, with 7 bases that match TRBD1. Germline trimming cut 5 bases from V and 8 bases from J; bases unmatched to any gene: 9. Germline assignment: CDR1 WNHNN and CDR2 SYGVQD (reference sequence). The length of the CDR3 is 14 residues. The CDR3 reads CASSLDTGADEQFF. The CDR3 nucleotides are TGCGCCAGCAGTCTGGATACAGGGGCGGATGAGCAGTTCTTC.

The chain combines TRBV7-9 with TRBJ2-7; 12 bases fit TRBD2. The CDR3 is 15 residues long. Per germline, CDR1 SEHNR and CDR2 FQNEAQ (reference sequence). The V and J ends lost 5 bases and 0 bases, in that order; junction bases with no gene match: 2. The CDR3 sequence is CASSMTSGSSYEQYF. DNA for the CDR3: TGTGCCAGCAGCATGACTAGCGGGAGCTCCTACGAGCAGTACTTC. The complete variable domain, with remaining parts taken from reference TRBV7-9 and TRBJ2-7, reads DTGVSQNPRHKITKRGQNVTFRCDPISEHNRLYWYRQTLGQGPEFLTYFQNEAQLEKSRLLSDRFSAERPKGSFSTLEIQRTEQGDSAMYLCASSMTSGSSYEQYFGPGTRLTVT.

Details on this clone: The sample carries other DNA sequences with the same CDR3. This chain connects TRBV7-9 to TRBJ2-1, with 9 positions matching TRBD2. Losses at the gene ends were 1 base for V and 7 bases for J; bases not matched to a gene: 5. This CDR3 has 15 residues. CDR1 and CDR2 (germline): SEHNR, FQNEAQ (reference sequence). CDR3: CASSLVAGGPNEQFF. Written as DNA, the CDR3 is TGTGCCAGCAGCTTAGTCGCGGGAGGGCCGAATGAGCAGTTCTTC.

Concerning this clone itself: At the DNA level, this CDR3 is encoded by other sequences in the same sample as well. CDR3 sequence: CASSQTSGSTDTQYF. CDR3 DNA: TGCGCCAGCAGCCAGACTAGCGGGAGCACAGATACGCAGTATTTT. V usage is TRBV4-1 and J usage is TRBJ2-3; 10 bases are a match to TRBD2. J was trimmed by 0 bases and V by 3 bases; bases with no gene match: 0. The CDR3 has 15 amino acids. Germline CDR1 reads MGHRA; CDR2 reads YSYEKL.

The chain employs TRBV30 and TRBJ2-7; the D gene is possibly TRBD1 (5 bases). CDR3 size: 12 residues. Germline loops: CDR1 GTSNPN, CDR2 SVGIG (reference sequence). V gave up 6 bases and J gave up 1 base, with 10 bases separating them. This CDR3 is CACTDSSYEQYF. The CDR3 DNA reads as TGTGCCTGTACAGACAGTTCCTACGAGCAGTACTTC.

The genes are TRBV27 and TRBJ2-1; 9 nucleotides line up with TRBD1. This CDR3 region has 16 residues. V trimming: 0 bases; J trimming: 5 bases; junction bases outside the gene matches: 5. CDR1 is MNHEY and CDR2 is SMNVEV in the germline V gene (reference sequence). CDR3 residues: CASSLSAGTGNNEQFF. The CDR3 region has the DNA TGTGCCAGCAGTTTATCCGCCGGGACAGGGAACAATGAGCAGTTCTTC.

The rearrangement links TRBV27 to TRBJ1-1; 7 bases fit TRBD1. Per the germline V gene, CDR1 is MNHEY and CDR2 is SMNVEV (reference sequence). The CDR3 length is 16 residues. Trimming took 2 bases from V and 0 from J; bases not matched to a gene: 6. The CDR3 DNA reads TGTGCCAGCAGTTTACGACAGGGCCACCTGAACACTGAAGCTTTCTTT. Translation gives CASSLRQGHLNTEAFF.

This clone was seen once. The CDR3 DNA is TGTGCCAGCAGTTCCGAACCGGGACAGGGGATGAATGAGCAGTTCTTC. Translating it yields CASSSEPGQGMNEQFF. J is TRBJ2-1 and V is TRBV27; 10 positions agree with TRBD1. There are 16 residues in the CDR3. Germline lookup yields CDR1 MNHEY and CDR2 SMNVEV (reference sequence). Trimming removed 4 bases from V and 7 bases from J; junction bases left unmatched: 10.

This CDR3 is CASSGSLAGGYNEQFF. The CDR3 DNA is TGTGCCAGCAGCGGGAGTTTAGCGGGAGGCTACAATGAGCAGTTCTTC. The rearrangement links TRBV9 to TRBJ2-1; 10 bases are shared with TRBD2. This CDR3 contains 16 residues. After removal of 3 bases from V and 3 bases from J, the junction contained 6 bases not matched to a gene. Germline loops: CDR1 SGDLS, CDR2 YYNGEE.

The chain recombines TRBV6-6 with TRBJ2-7, with 10 bases lining up with TRBD2. Germline-derived CDR1 and CDR2 are MNHNY and SVGAGI (reference sequence). The CDR3 loop spans 14 amino acids. V shed 4 bases, J shed 7 bases, and the junction held 7 bases outside the gene matches. The CDR3 loop reads CASSSTSGEREQYF. CDR3 DNA: TGTGCCAGCAGTTCCACTAGCGGGGAAAGGGAGCAGTACTTC.

This clone was observed once. V usage is TRBV27 and J usage is TRBJ1-2, with D possibly matching TRBD1 (6 bases). V dropped 0 bases and J dropped 5 bases, with 16 bases sitting between them. Germline-derived CDR1 and CDR2 are MNHEY and SMNVEV (reference sequence). CDR3 length: 16 amino acids. CDR3 sequence (DNA): TGTGCCAGCAGTTTATCCCGACGGGGGCACGGGTATGGCTACACCTTC. Translating gives CASSLSRRGHGYGYTF.

A remark on this clone: One end of the junction is discordant with germline, which a read error may explain. V is TRBV6-1 and J is TRBJ1-1; D might be TRBD1 (5 bases). Per the germline V gene, CDR1 is MNHNS and CDR2 is SASEGT. The CDR3 totals 13 residues. The CDR3 is CASIERGGTEAFF. The CDR3 DNA follows: TGTGCTAGCATAGAGAGGGGAGGAACTGAAGCTTTCTTT.

This chain joins TRBV2 and TRBJ1-2; no reliable D call. The CDR3 has 18 residues. CDR1 is SNHLY, CDR2 FYNNEI, per germline. V was trimmed by 4 bases and J by 4 bases, leaving 25 bases between them. In nucleotides, the CDR3 is TGTGCCAGCAGTGGTTCCGGGTCCCATGGAAGCCCCACCTATGGCTACACCTTC. Amino acids: CASSGSGSHGSPTYGYTF.

V gene TRBV7-9 combines with J gene TRBJ2-7; 13 bases map to TRBD2. Trimming removed 8 bases from V and 2 bases from J; junction bases left unmatched: 3. CDR3 length: 14 amino acids. In germline, CDR1 is SEHNR, CDR2 FQNEAQ (reference sequence). In nucleotides, the CDR3 is TGTGCCAGCGAGGGACTAGCGGGACCCTACGAGCAGTACTTC. This translates into CASEGLAGPYEQYF.

DNA for the CDR3: TGTGCCAGCAGTTACGTCGCAGGGATAAGCACAGATACGCAGTATTTT. Translation: CASSYVAGISTDTQYF. The V and J genes are TRBV6-5 and TRBJ2-3; TRBD1 might be the D (5 bases). The CDR3 length is 16 residues. Germline lookup yields CDR1 MNHEY and CDR2 SVGAGI. The V gene lost 2 bases and the J gene lost 0 bases, with 12 bases spanning the gap.

V and J are TRBV4-1 and TRBJ1-3; perhaps TRBD1 as D (6 bases). Germline V lookup: CDR1 MGHRA, CDR2 YSYEKL. The CDR3 length is 17 residues. Trimming left V 0 bases short and J 4 bases short, with 16 bases between. The CDR3 loop reads CASSQEAPGGLGNTIYF. CDR3 in DNA: TGCGCCAGCAGCCAAGAGGCCCCCGGGGGGCTAGGAAACACCATATATTTT.

The chain has TRBV29-1 and TRBJ2-7, with D possibly being TRBD1 (5 bases). Trimming pared 0 bases from V and 4 bases from J, leaving 7 bases between. The CDR3 is 12 amino acids. CDR1 is SQVTM, CDR2 ANQGSEA, per germline. CDR3 loop: CSVEEGRYEQYF. The CDR3 nucleotides are TGCAGCGTTGAAGAGGGGCGATACGAGCAGTACTTC.